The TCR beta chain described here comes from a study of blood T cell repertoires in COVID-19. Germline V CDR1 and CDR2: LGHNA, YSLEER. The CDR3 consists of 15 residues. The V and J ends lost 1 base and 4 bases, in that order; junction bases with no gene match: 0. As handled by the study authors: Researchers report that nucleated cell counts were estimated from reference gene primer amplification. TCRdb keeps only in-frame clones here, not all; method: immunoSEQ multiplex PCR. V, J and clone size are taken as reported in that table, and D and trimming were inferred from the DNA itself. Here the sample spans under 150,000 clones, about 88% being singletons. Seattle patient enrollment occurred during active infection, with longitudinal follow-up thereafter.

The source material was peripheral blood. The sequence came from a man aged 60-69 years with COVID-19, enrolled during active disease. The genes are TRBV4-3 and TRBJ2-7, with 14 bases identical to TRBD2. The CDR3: CASSQGLAGGYEQYF. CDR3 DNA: TGCGCCAGCAGCCAAGGACTAGCGGGAGGGTACGAGCAGTACTTC.